The clone carrying this TCR beta chain was seen once. A J-beta primer mix and a sample-barcoded 5' primer were used in a second PCR of about 7 to 12 cycles. In TCRdb, the 5' RACE reads were re-called with MiXCR into one record per CDR3 protein. There are about 290,000 distinct CDR3 sequences in the sample; around 29% occur only once, and 29% lies in the top ten. This entry belongs to a study of blood T cells in healthy people across ages. In germline, CDR1 is SGHTA, CDR2 FQGNSA. Trimming shortened V by 1 base and J by 3 bases, and 6 bases separated the two germline ends. The CDR3 consists of 13 residues.

The receptor comes from a woman between 65 and 79 years old in good health. The sample was blood. The V gene is TRBV7-2, the J gene TRBJ1-1; D remains unclear. Here the CDR3 DNA reads TGTGCCAGCAGCTTAGGTCTGGACACTGAAGCTTTCTTT. Its translation is CASSLGLDTEAFF. Full variable domain (remainder filled in from reference TRBV7-2 and TRBJ1-1): GAGVSQSPSNKVTEKGKDVELRCDPISGHTALYWYRQSLGQGLEFLIYFQGNSAPDKSGLPSDRFSAERTGGSVSTLTIQRTQQEDSAVYLCASSLGLDTEAFFGQGTRLTVV.